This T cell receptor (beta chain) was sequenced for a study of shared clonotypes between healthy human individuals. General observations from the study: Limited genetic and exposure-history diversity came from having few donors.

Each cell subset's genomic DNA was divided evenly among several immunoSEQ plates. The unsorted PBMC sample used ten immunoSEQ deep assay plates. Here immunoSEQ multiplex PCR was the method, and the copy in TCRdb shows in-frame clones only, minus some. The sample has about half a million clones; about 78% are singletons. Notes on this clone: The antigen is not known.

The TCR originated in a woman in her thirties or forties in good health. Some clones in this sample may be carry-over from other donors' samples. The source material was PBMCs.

The CDR3 DNA sequence: TGCGCCAGCAGCGAGTCGGGACAGCAAGAGACCCAGTACTTC. It codes for CASSESGQQETQYF. V gene TRBV4-1 combines with J gene TRBJ2-5; 7 bases line up with TRBD1. This CDR3 contains 14 residues. Germline-derived CDR1 and CDR2 are MGHRA and YSYEKL. J gave up 2 bases and V 5 bases, and 5 bases lay outside the gene matches.